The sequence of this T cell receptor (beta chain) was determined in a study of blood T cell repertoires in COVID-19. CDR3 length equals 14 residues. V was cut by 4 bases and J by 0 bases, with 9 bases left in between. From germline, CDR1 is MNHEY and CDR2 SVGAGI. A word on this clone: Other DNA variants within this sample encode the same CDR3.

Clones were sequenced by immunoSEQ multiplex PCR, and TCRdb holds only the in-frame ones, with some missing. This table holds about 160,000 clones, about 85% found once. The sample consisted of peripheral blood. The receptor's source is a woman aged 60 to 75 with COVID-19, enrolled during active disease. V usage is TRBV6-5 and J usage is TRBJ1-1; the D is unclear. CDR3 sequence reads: CASSSPGLNTEAFF. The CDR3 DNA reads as TGTGCCAGCAGTTCCCCAGGCCTGAACACTGAAGCTTTCTTT.